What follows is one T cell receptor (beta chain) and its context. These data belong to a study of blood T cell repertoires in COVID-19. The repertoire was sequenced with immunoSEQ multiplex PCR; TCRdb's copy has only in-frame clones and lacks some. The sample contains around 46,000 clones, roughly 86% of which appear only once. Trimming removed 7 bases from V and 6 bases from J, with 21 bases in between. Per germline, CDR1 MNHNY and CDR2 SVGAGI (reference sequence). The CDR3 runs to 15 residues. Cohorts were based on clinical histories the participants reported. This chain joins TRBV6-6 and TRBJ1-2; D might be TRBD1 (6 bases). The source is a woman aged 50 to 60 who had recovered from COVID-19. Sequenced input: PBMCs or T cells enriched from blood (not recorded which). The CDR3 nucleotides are TGTGCCAGCACGGTGGACATACAGGGCTTTAATGGCTACACCTTC. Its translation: CASTVDIQGFNGYTF.